This T cell receptor beta chain came from a study of chemoradiotherapy in HPV16-positive cancers. This CDR3 is 16 amino acids long. Per germline, CDR1 SGDLS and CDR2 YYNGEE. Trimming stripped 0 bases from V and 0 bases from J, with 10 bases between. Sequencing used immunoSEQ multiplex PCR; TCRdb keeps in-frame clones, though not all of them. The data show about 8,000 clones, 70% to 90% seen once. The source was tumor tissue, collected from a patient who underwent chemoradiotherapy. This chain joins TRBV9 and TRBJ1-3; D is unresolved. This TCR derives from a human donor with HPV-associated anogenital cancer. CDR3 in DNA: TGTGCCAGCAGCGTAGCCGGGGTTCGCTCTGGAAACACCATATATTTT. It encodes CASSVAGVRSGNTIYF.